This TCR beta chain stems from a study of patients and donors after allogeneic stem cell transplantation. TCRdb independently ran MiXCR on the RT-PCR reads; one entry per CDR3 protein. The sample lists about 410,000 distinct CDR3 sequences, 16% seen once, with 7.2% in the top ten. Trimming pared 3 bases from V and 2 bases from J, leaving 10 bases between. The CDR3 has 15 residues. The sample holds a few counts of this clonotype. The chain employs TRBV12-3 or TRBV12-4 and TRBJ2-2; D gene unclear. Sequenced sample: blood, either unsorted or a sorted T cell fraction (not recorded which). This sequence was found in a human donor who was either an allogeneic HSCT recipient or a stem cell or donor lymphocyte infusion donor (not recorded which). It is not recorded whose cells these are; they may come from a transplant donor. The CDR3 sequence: CASSFGEPNTGELFF. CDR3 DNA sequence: TGTGCCAGCAGTTTTGGGGAACCTAACACCGGGGAGCTGTTTTTT.